The T cell receptor beta chain under discussion was sequenced for a study of beta chain features in type 1 diabetes. Study-wide points: VDJ junctions sequenced from type 1 diabetes patients showed fewer insertions and more deletions. For patients, the naive, central memory and Treg TCRB repertoires appeared more alike than for healthy donors. The question left open here concerned HLA type influencing TCRB rearrangement. Among patients with Type 1 diabetes, TCRB CDR3s were moderately but significantly shorter in every one of the four CD4+ subsets.

With regard to this clone: As yet, its antigen is unknown.

The isolated RNA, all of it, was reverse transcribed, so expressed TCRB transcripts were what got sequenced. There were 3 million to 4 million reads on average in the naive, central memory and regulatory T cell samples. The table came from immunoSEQ multiplex PCR; TCRdb's copy has only in-frame clones and leaves some out. The sample lists roughly 250,000 clones, over 20% occurring once. CDR1 is LGHNA, CDR2 YSLEER, per germline. Trimming removed 0 bases from V and 12 bases from J; junction bases left unmatched: 7. The CDR3 consists of 14 residues. The V and J genes are TRBV4-3 and TRBJ2-4, with 8 positions matching TRBD2. This clonotype originated in a woman between 40 and 50 years old with type 1 diabetes. Sequenced input: naive CD4+ T cells from blood. The CDR3 protein is CASSQDLRSGDQYF. CDR3 DNA sequence: TGCGCCAGCAGCCAAGACTTGCGTAGCGGGGATCAGTACTTC.